The 32 T cell receptor beta chains given below trace back to one sample, sequenced in a study of response to subunit inactivated influenza vaccine. Using its own MiXCR run on the RT-PCR reads, TCRdb lists one record per CDR3 protein. The sample has fewer than 700,000 distinct CDR3 sequences; under 15% are singletons. The specimen comprised PBMCs from blood, sampled around seven weeks after vaccination. The origin of the receptors is a man aged 45-65 years who received an inactivated influenza vaccine.

V is TRBV18 and J is TRBJ2-2; D not resolved. Germline V CDR1 and CDR2: KGHSH, LQKENI. The CDR3 covers 15 residues. The germline V and J ends were trimmed by 1 base and 6 bases, with 12 bases remaining between them. In DNA, the CDR3 is TGTGCCAGCTCACCACGTTTCGGGTCGGCCGGGGAGCTGTTTTTT. Translation gives CASSPRFGSAGELFF.

This clonotype was detected many times. This chain uses TRBV12-3 or TRBV12-4 with TRBJ2-3, with D perhaps given as TRBD1 or TRBD2 (5 bases each). V was trimmed by 6 bases and J by 4 bases, leaving 8 bases between them. This CDR3 has 12 amino acids. The CDR3 loop is CASRLGADTQYF. In DNA, the CDR3 is TGTGCCAGCAGATTGGGGGCAGATACGCAGTATTTT.

The rearrangement links TRBV4-3 to TRBJ1-2; unclear D gene. The length of the CDR3 is 15 residues. V lost 1 base to trimming and J lost 0 bases, with 9 bases between them. Germline CDR1 and CDR2: LGHNA and YSLEER. DNA for the CDR3: TGCGCCAGCAGCCAAGTTCTCGATACTAACTATGGCTACACCTTC. Residues: CASSQVLDTNYGYTF.

The gene calls are TRBV24-1 and TRBJ2-7; 10 bases match TRBD2. Trimming removed 9 bases from V and 4 bases from J; junction bases left unmatched: 8. Germline values: CDR1 KGHDR, CDR2 SFDVKD. The CDR3 loop spans 14 amino acids. CDR3 sequence: CATAGASGSYEQYF. The CDR3 coding sequence is TGTGCCACCGCCGGGGCTAGCGGGAGTTACGAGCAGTACTTC.

The table lists this clonotype with many counts. V gene TRBV7-2 combines with J gene TRBJ1-4; 7 bases align to TRBD1. Germline V gene data show CDR1 as SGHTA and CDR2 as FQGNSA. Trimming took 4 bases from V and 0 from J; bases not matched to a gene: 8. CDR3 length: 17 amino acids. CDR3 protein: CASSSRQGFATNEKLFF. CDR3 DNA sequence: TGTGCCAGCAGCTCCCGACAGGGATTCGCAACTAATGAAAAACTGTTTTTT.

The J gene is TRBJ1-4, the V gene TRBV24-1, with no clear D. V shed 8 bases and J shed 5 bases, with 17 bases lying between them. Germline assignment: CDR1 KGHDR and CDR2 SFDVKD. This CDR3 region has 15 residues. The CDR3 DNA is TGTGCCACCAAAAATCCGGGATTAGTAAATGAAAAACTGTTTTTT. Protein: CATKNPGLVNEKLFF.

Only a few counts were recorded for this clonotype. The chain recombines TRBV20-1 with TRBJ2-1; TRBD2 matches 10 bases. V was pared by 3 bases and J by 9 bases, with 8 bases of the junction left unmatched. The CDR3 has 14 residues. Germline V lookup: CDR1 DFQATT, CDR2 SNEGSKA (reference sequence). The CDR3 protein is CSASPSGSLGEQFF. The CDR3 coding sequence is TGCAGTGCTAGCCCTAGCGGGAGTTTGGGTGAGCAGTTCTTC.

Ten or more counts support this clonotype. The V and J genes are TRBV20-1 and TRBJ1-2, with D perhaps TRBD1 (5 bases). V was pared by 5 bases and J by 8 bases, with 21 bases between. CDR3 size: 14 residues. The germline V gene has CDR1 DFQATT and CDR2 SNEGSKA (reference sequence). The CDR3 region is CSAHLPGRLGGYTF. The CDR3 nucleotides read TGCAGTGCTCACCTTCCGGGACGCCTGGGGGGCTACACCTTC.

This clonotype was seen a few times. V usage is TRBV15 and J usage is TRBJ1-1; D uncertain. CDR1 LNHNV and CDR2 YYDKDF come from the germline V gene (reference sequence). CDR3 length: 14 residues. The V end was cut by 1 base, the J end by 2 bases, with 8 bases between. The CDR3 is CATSRVRANTEAFF. CDR3 coding DNA: TGTGCCACCAGCAGAGTGCGGGCCAACACTGAAGCTTTCTTT.

This chain connects TRBV5-1 to TRBJ1-4; 7 bases align to TRBD1. J was trimmed by 5 bases and V by 4 bases; bases with no gene match: 8. Germline V gene sequence: CDR1 SGHRS, CDR2 YFSETQ. This CDR3 has 15 amino acids. The CDR3 region is CASSPSGTENEKLFF. CDR3 in DNA: TGCGCCAGCAGCCCTTCCGGGACAGAGAATGAAAAACTGTTTTTT. The full variable domain, its missing parts supplied by reference TRBV5-1 and TRBJ1-4, is KAGVTQTPRYLIKTRGQQVTLSCSPISGHRSVSWYQQTPGQGLQFLFEYFSETQRNKGNFPGRFSGRQFSNSRSEMNVSTLELGDSALYLCASSPSGTENEKLFFGSGTQLSVL.

V usage is TRBV18 and J usage is TRBJ1-4; no reliable D call. V was cut by 8 bases and J by 6 bases, with 16 bases left in between. Germline CDR1 and CDR2: KGHSH and LQKENI. The CDR3 is 14 residues long. The CDR3 loop reads CASARAVDDEKLFF. The DNA for the CDR3 is TGTGCCAGCGCCCGGGCCGTGGACGATGAAAAACTGTTTTTT.

This clonotype was seen a few times. The chain links TRBV28 to TRBJ2-3, with 7 bases aligning to TRBD2. The V gene end was trimmed by 6 bases and the J gene end by 2 bases; junction bases not matched to a gene: 5. The germline V gene encodes CDR1 MDHEN and CDR2 SYDVKM. The CDR3 length is 14 residues. CDR3 amino acids: CASRIGGVTDTQYF. DNA of the CDR3: TGTGCCAGCAGGATTGGGGGGGTCACAGATACGCAGTATTTT.

The chain is built from TRBV7-3 and TRBJ2-3; weak D call: TRBD2 (5 bases). The CDR3 totals 16 residues. Germline V lookup: CDR1 SGHTA, CDR2 FQGTGA. The V end lost 2 bases, the J end lost 6 bases, and 18 bases lay between the germline ends. The CDR3 region has the DNA TGTGCCAGCAGCTTACGCCGGATTGGGAGATCCGATACGCAGTATTTT. This codes for CASSLRRIGRSDTQYF.

The gene calls are TRBV9 and TRBJ2-2, with 9 bases lining up with TRBD1. The germline gives CDR1 SGDLS, CDR2 YYNGEE. This CDR3 comprises 16 residues. The junction had 2 bases not matched to a gene; V was cut back by 2 bases and J by 0 bases. Written as DNA, the CDR3 is TGTGCCAGCAGCGTGGGACAGGGAACGAACACCGGGGAGCTGTTTTTT. This encodes CASSVGQGTNTGELFF.

This clonotype was recorded a few times. This CDR3 is CASSLGGGVRYEQYF. The CDR3 DNA reads as TGTGCCAGCAGTTTAGGGGGAGGGGTAAGGTACGAGCAGTACTTC. The V gene is TRBV28, the J gene TRBJ2-7, with TRBD2 matching over 7 bases. The trim removed 2 bases at V and 4 bases at J, leaving 8 bases unmatched. Germline CDR1 reads MDHEN; CDR2 reads SYDVKM. There are 15 residues in the CDR3.

For the CDR3, the DNA is TGTGCCAGCAAAATCTTGACAGGGCTGAACACTGAAGCTTTCTTT. Its translation: CASKILTGLNTEAFF. The rearrangement links TRBV2 to TRBJ1-1; 7 bases line up with TRBD1. The V gene's germline CDR1 is SNHLY and CDR2 FYNNEI. The CDR3 has 15 residues. V dropped 7 bases and J dropped 0; count of bases not matched to a gene: 8.

There are a few counts of this clonotype. The rearrangement joins TRBV7-6 to TRBJ2-3; TRBD1 or TRBD2 may be the D gene (6 bases each). CDR1 is SGHVS and CDR2 is FNYEAQ in the germline V gene. Trimming removed 3 bases from V and 1 base from J, with 14 bases in between. The CDR3 spans 16 residues. The CDR3 sequence: CASSFLVGGGTDTQYF. The CDR3 nucleotides read TGTGCCAGCAGCTTTTTGGTCGGGGGCGGCACAGATACGCAGTATTTT.

This clonotype occurred a few times. Compared with germline, one end of the junction differs, possibly owing to a read error. Here the CDR3 DNA reads TGTGCCAGCGGCCAGACCGGCGAGCTGTTTTTT. Protein product: CASGQTGELFF. The chain combines TRBV7-2 with TRBJ2-2; D is ambiguous. The germline V gene has CDR1 SGHTA and CDR2 FQGNSA. The length of the CDR3 is 11 residues.

This clonotype appeared many times. The chain combines TRBV5-1 with TRBJ1-2; D not certain. The CDR3 contains 12 residues. Germline-derived CDR1 and CDR2 are SGHRS and YFSETQ. V dropped 0 bases and J dropped 6 bases, with 6 bases sitting between them. CDR3 sequence (DNA): TGCGCCAGCAGCTTGGAAGATAATGGCTACACCTTC. Amino acids: CASSLEDNGYTF. The entire variable domain, with the rest obtained from reference TRBV5-1 and TRBJ1-2, is as follows: KAGVTQTPRYLIKTRGQQVTLSCSPISGHRSVSWYQQTPGQGLQFLFEYFSETQRNKGNFPGRFSGRQFSNSRSEMNVSTLELGDSALYLCASSLEDNGYTFGSGTRLTVV.

The chain recombines TRBV12-3 or TRBV12-4 with TRBJ2-7; TRBD1 agrees at 7 bases. J gave up 3 bases and V 5 bases, and 7 bases lay outside the gene matches. There are 14 residues in the CDR3. The CDR3 spells CASSPDRLRYEQYF. The DNA of the CDR3 is TGTGCCAGCAGTCCGGACAGGTTACGCTACGAGCAGTACTTC.

The V call is TRBV6-2 or TRBV6-3, the J call TRBJ2-5; D gene unclear. The germline V and J ends were trimmed by 6 bases and 5 bases, with 10 bases remaining between them. The CDR3 is 12 residues long. Germline assignment: CDR1 MNHEY and CDR2 SVGEGT. CDR3 protein: CASSPVDETQYF. The DNA of the CDR3 is TGTGCCAGCAGCCCCGTGGACGAGACCCAGTACTTC.

This clonotype was seen ten or more times. This chain connects TRBV7-3 to TRBJ2-1; 11 nucleotides match TRBD2. This CDR3 is built from 16 residues. Germline trimming cut 5 bases from V and 6 bases from J; bases unmatched to any gene: 9. The V gene's germline CDR1 is SGHTA and CDR2 FQGTGA. The CDR3 here is CASSLSWTSGFNEQFF. The CDR3 coding sequence is TGTGCCAGCAGCCTATCCTGGACTAGCGGGTTCAATGAGCAGTTCTTC.

This chain links TRBV24-1 with TRBJ1-1; D is undetermined. The V end was cut by 5 bases, the J end by 4 bases, with 10 bases between. There are 13 residues in the CDR3. Germline V gives CDR1 KGHDR, CDR2 SFDVKD. This CDR3 reads CATSVAGTTEAFF. DNA for the CDR3: TGTGCCACCAGTGTCGCCGGAACCACTGAAGCTTTCTTT.

This clonotype occurred many times. V gene TRBV12-3 or TRBV12-4 combines with J gene TRBJ2-1, with TRBD1 as a possible D gene (6 bases). Trimming shortened V by 5 bases and J by 8 bases, and 19 bases separated the two germline ends. This CDR3 is built from 15 residues. CDR3 sequence: CASSPGTSLLDEQFF. The CDR3, as DNA: TGTGCCAGCAGTCCCGGGACATCCCTGTTGGATGAGCAGTTCTTC.

The chain carries TRBV7-8 and TRBJ2-3; 8 nucleotides line up with TRBD2. V lost 1 base, J lost 1 base, and 4 bases stayed unmatched. The CDR3 has 16 amino acids. CDR1 and CDR2 from the germline V gene are SGHVS and FQNEAQ. The CDR3 region is CASSLGPAGGTDTQYF. The CDR3 DNA follows: TGTGCCAGCAGCTTAGGCCCAGCGGGGGGCACAGATACGCAGTATTTT.

The CDR3 region is CASRTAGGPIEQYF. The DNA of the CDR3 is TGTGCCAGCAGAACCGCCGGGGGACCTATCGAGCAGTACTTC. This chain joins TRBV7-2 and TRBJ2-7; perhaps TRBD2 as D (6 bases). This CDR3 comprises 14 residues. The germline CDR1 and CDR2 sequences are SGHTA and FQGNSA. V was clipped by 6 bases and J by 6 bases, with 18 bases between them.

This clonotype showed up just a few times. This rearrangement joins TRBV12-3 or TRBV12-4 to TRBJ1-2; maybe TRBD1 (6 bases). The CDR3 sequence is 15 residues long. V lost 5 bases and J 4 bases, leaving 17 bases between the germline ends. The CDR3: CASSVTEGDGYGYTF. As DNA, the CDR3 is TGTGCCAGCAGTGTCACGGAGGGGGACGGCTATGGCTACACCTTC.

A remark on this clonotype: An end of the junction differs from the germline gene, which may be a read error. This sequence joins TRBV5-4 and TRBJ2-7, with 9 bases identical to TRBD1. The CDR3 is 14 amino acids. In germline, CDR1 is SGHNT, CDR2 YYREEE (reference sequence). The CDR3 DNA reads TGTGCCAGTAAGGACAGGGGAGACTCCTACGAGCAGTGCTTC. Translated, it gives CASKDRGDSYEQCF.

There are a few counts of this clonotype. This chain connects TRBV24-1 to TRBJ2-1; D may be TRBD2 (6 bases). The CDR3 runs 15 residues. Germline loops: CDR1 KGHDR, CDR2 SFDVKD. Trimming stripped 4 bases from V and 7 bases from J, with 16 bases between. The CDR3 here is CATSDQGLLGNEQFF. The CDR3 coding sequence is TGTGCCACCAGTGACCAGGGACTCTTGGGGAATGAGCAGTTCTTC.

V and J are TRBV6-1 and TRBJ2-4; D is perhaps TRBD1 or TRBD2 (7 bases each). The V end was cut by 7 bases, the J end by 7 bases, with 20 bases between. Germline CDR1 MNHNS, CDR2 SASEGT. The CDR3 runs to 15 residues. The CDR3 region is CASNRGLADGNIQYF. The CDR3 DNA follows: TGTGCCAGCAATAGGGGGCTAGCGGATGGGAACATTCAGTACTTC.

The chain has TRBV7-2 and TRBJ2-2, with 8 bases identical to TRBD2. CDR1 and CDR2 from the germline V gene are SGHTA and FQGNSA. This CDR3 spans 14 amino acids. J lost 6 bases, V lost 3 bases, and 3 bases had no gene match. CDR3 residues: CASSLQAGAGELFF. In nucleotides, the CDR3 is TGTGCCAGCAGCTTGCAAGCGGGAGCCGGGGAGCTGTTTTTT.

This clonotype occurred a few times. CDR3 amino acids: CASSLRVGGSHNEQFF. The DNA of the CDR3 is TGTGCCAGCAGCTTACGGGTGGGAGGGAGTCACAATGAGCAGTTCTTC. The V and J genes are TRBV7-9 and TRBJ2-1; TRBD2 matches 7 bases. The CDR3 covers 16 residues. J gave up 5 bases and V 2 bases, and 9 bases lay outside the gene matches. In germline, CDR1 is SEHNR, CDR2 FQNEAQ (reference sequence).